This T cell receptor (beta chain) was retrieved from a study of blood T cell repertoires in COVID-19. Across the study: The origin of the acute and convalescent COVID-19 samples was the United States, Italy and Spain.

In the original workflow: The assay estimated nucleated cells by amplifying reference gene primers. Generated by immunoSEQ multiplex PCR, the TCRdb table keeps only in-frame clones and is missing some. V, J and clone size were drawn from that table, and D and trimming were deduced from the DNA. Here the sample spans roughly 170,000 clones, around four fifths being singletons. This CDR3 is 13 amino acids long. Germline loops: CDR1 MNHEY, CDR2 SMNVEV (reference sequence). V dropped 5 bases and J dropped 4 bases, with 11 bases sitting between them. The clonotype was recovered from a man in his forties who had recovered from COVID-19. The material sequenced was peripheral blood. This sequence joins TRBV27 and TRBJ1-2, with no clear D. CDR3 protein: CASSGERAYGYTF. In DNA, the CDR3 is TGTGCCAGCAGTGGGGAGAGGGCCTATGGCTACACCTTC.